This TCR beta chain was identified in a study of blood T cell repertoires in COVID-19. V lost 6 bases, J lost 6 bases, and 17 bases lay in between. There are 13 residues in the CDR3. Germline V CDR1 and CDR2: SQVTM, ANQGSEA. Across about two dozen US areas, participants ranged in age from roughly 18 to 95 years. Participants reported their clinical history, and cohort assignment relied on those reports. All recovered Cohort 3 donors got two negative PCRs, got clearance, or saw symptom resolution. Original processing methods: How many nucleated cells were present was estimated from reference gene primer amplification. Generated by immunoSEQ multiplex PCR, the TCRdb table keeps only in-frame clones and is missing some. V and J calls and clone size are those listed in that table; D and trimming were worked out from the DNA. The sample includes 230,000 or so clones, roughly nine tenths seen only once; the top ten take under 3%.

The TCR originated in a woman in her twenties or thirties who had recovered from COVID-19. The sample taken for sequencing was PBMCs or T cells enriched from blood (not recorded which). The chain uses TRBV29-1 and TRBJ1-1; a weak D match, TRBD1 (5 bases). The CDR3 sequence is CSVPTGLGAEAFF. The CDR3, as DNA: TGCAGCGTACCCACAGGTCTAGGCGCTGAAGCTTTCTTT.